The T cell receptor (beta chain) under discussion was sequenced for a study of OX40 agonist ivuxolimab in advanced cancers. In the study overall: Patients were given ivuxolimab, an antibody that agonizes OX40 (CD134). About 44% of patients had received prior checkpoint inhibitor therapy.

With autoimmune disease history or systemic immunosuppression, patients were excluded. Using immunoSEQ multiplex PCR, the repertoire was profiled, and TCRdb retains in-frame clones only, with some absent. The sample comprises some 83,000 clones, more than 90% of which are singletons, and approximately 0.69% rests with the top ten. The length of the CDR3 is 13 residues. Germline-derived CDR1 and CDR2 are WSHSY and SAAADI. This sample comprised CD4+ or CD8+ T cells sorted from blood, obtained in a trial of the OX40 agonist ivuxolimab. This receptor was obtained from an adult with an advanced solid tumor such as melanoma, head and neck, liver or kidney cancer. The chain couples TRBV10-2 to TRBJ2-5; no reliable D call. The assigned J gene may be wrong: the sequence end matches TRBJ2-7 better. In DNA, the CDR3 is TGCGCCAGCAGTGTATTATCCCTCCGCGAGCAGTACTTC. This encodes CASSVLSLREQYF.